The 30 T cell receptor beta chains presented below share a single source sample, sequenced in a study of cytomegalovirus exposure and HLA in healthy donors. Sequencing was performed with immunoSEQ multiplex PCR; in TCRdb, only in-frame clones are kept and a portion is missing. The sample records tens of thousands of clones, 95% to 97% being singletons. Sequencing input: PBMCs. The receptor source for this set is a man aged 25 to 40 in good health and CMV-seropositive.

CDR3 bases: TGTGCCAGCAGCCTTGGGGTAGGGACTAGCGGGAGGGCCTATGAGCAGTTCTTC. Translating it yields CASSLGVGTSGRAYEQFF. The chain uses TRBV5-6 and TRBJ2-1; 16 nucleotides agree with TRBD2. Trimming removed 4 bases from V and 8 bases from J; junction bases left unmatched: 12. This CDR3 has 18 amino acids. Germline assignment: CDR1 SGHDT and CDR2 YYEEEE.

The chain recombines TRBV4-1 with TRBJ2-2; D uncertain. In germline, CDR1 is MGHRA, CDR2 YSYEKL. The V and J ends lost 0 bases and 9 bases respectively, with 11 bases between them. The CDR3 extends over 14 amino acids. The CDR3 DNA follows: TGCGCCAGCAGCCAAGAACCTGGGCACCGGGAGCTGTTTTTT. Its translation is CASSQEPGHRELFF.

This clone was seen just once. The chain carries TRBV5-1 and TRBJ2-7; possibly TRBD1 for D (8 bases). V gave up 6 bases and J gave up 5 bases, with 15 bases separating them. This CDR3 contains 13 residues. Germline CDR1 SGHRS, CDR2 YFSETQ. CDR3 nucleotides: TGCGCCAGCACCAAAACAGGGGGGGACGAGCAGTACTTC. Translated: CASTKTGGDEQYF.

V and J are TRBV28 and TRBJ1-2; D may be TRBD1 (6 bases). V dropped 7 bases and J dropped 4 bases, with 16 bases sitting between them. The germline gives CDR1 MDHEN, CDR2 SYDVKM. CDR3 size: 14 residues. CDR3 DNA: TGTGCCAGCAATCTCCACAGGGATTTCTATGGCTACACCTTC. Translated, it gives CASNLHRDFYGYTF.

The rearrangement uses TRBV2 and TRBJ2-1, with 11 bases aligning to TRBD2. CDR1 and CDR2 (germline): SNHLY, FYNNEI. V trimming: 6 bases; J trimming: 4 bases; junction bases outside the gene matches: 5. There are 15 residues in the CDR3. The CDR3: CASRGGLAAYNEQFF. In DNA form, the CDR3 reads TGTGCCAGCAGGGGGGGACTAGCGGCTTACAATGAGCAGTTCTTC.

The chain combines TRBV28 with TRBJ2-7; D is possibly TRBD2 (6 bases). The CDR3 is made up of 14 amino acids. V was pared by 10 bases and J by 4 bases, with 20 bases between. Germline V gene lookup returns CDR1 MDHEN and CDR2 SYDVKM. The CDR3 loop is CAIGRGGRRYEQYF. CDR3 in DNA: TGTGCCATAGGACGGGGAGGCAGGAGGTACGAGCAGTACTTC.

This chain uses TRBV28 with TRBJ2-3; 10 bases line up with TRBD2. Trimming removed 7 bases from V and 1 base from J; junction bases left unmatched: 2. The CDR3 sequence is 14 residues long. CDR1 and CDR2 (germline): MDHEN, SYDVKM. DNA for the CDR3: TGTGCCAGCATAGCGGGAGGCGGCACAGATACGCAGTATTTT. Amino acid sequence: CASIAGGGTDTQYF.

This chain connects TRBV29-1 to TRBJ1-2; perhaps TRBD1 as D (5 bases). The CDR3 spans 12 residues. V was cut by 4 bases and J by 8 bases, with 14 bases left in between. CDR1 SQVTM and CDR2 ANQGSEA come from the germline V gene. CDR3 bases: TGCAGCGTTGCCGGAGGGGTAGAAGGCTACACCTTC. Translating it yields CSVAGGVEGYTF.

CDR3 residues: CASKTGTNQPQHF. As DNA, the CDR3 is TGTGCCAGCAAGACAGGAACTAATCAGCCCCAGCATTTT. The V and J genes are TRBV28 and TRBJ1-5, with a possible D match to TRBD1 (6 bases). CDR1 is MDHEN, CDR2 SYDVKM, per germline. This CDR3 has 13 residues. V was shortened by 7 bases and J by 4 bases, with 11 bases between the two germline ends.

This chain links TRBV18 with TRBJ2-5; 8 bases agree with TRBD2. Germline CDR1 is KGHSH and CDR2 is LQKENI. This CDR3 has 16 amino acids. Trimming at V came to 2 bases and at J to 1 base, leaving 6 bases not matched to a gene. CDR3 sequence (DNA): TGTGCCAGCTCACCATTGGCGGGAGGCCCCCAAGAGACCCAGTACTTC. It specifies CASSPLAGGPQETQYF.

CDR3 in DNA: TGTGCCTGGAGTGTACTTCCAGGCCGGGCCAGGGACTATGGCTACACCTTC. Residues: CAWSVLPGRARDYGYTF. The rearrangement links TRBV30 to TRBJ1-2; a weak D match, TRBD1 (5 bases). V was clipped by 0 bases and J by 3 bases, with 20 bases between them. Germline CDR1 is GTSNPN and CDR2 is SVGIG (reference sequence). The CDR3 runs 17 residues.

The chain links TRBV4-1 to TRBJ2-3; the match to TRBD2 covers 9 bases. This CDR3 contains 15 residues. Looked up from germline, CDR1 is MGHRA and CDR2 is YSYEKL. Germline trimming cut 1 base from V and 9 bases from J; bases unmatched to any gene: 8. CDR3 protein: CASSQAGGRAVTQYF. The CDR3 DNA follows: TGCGCCAGCAGCCAAGCCGGCGGGAGGGCGGTGACGCAGTATTTT.

The chain employs TRBV6-5 and TRBJ1-2, with unresolved D. The CDR3 has 11 residues. Trimming left V 6 bases short and J 8 bases short, with 10 bases between. Germline V gene data show CDR1 as MNHEY and CDR2 as SVGAGI. The CDR3 DNA follows: TGTGCCAGCAGCTCGGGGAAAGGCTACACCTTC. Residues: CASSSGKGYTF.

The rearrangement links TRBV7-3 to TRBJ1-2, with D possibly TRBD1 on 6 matching bases. Trimming stripped 6 bases from V and 2 bases from J, with 13 bases between. This CDR3 is built from 14 residues. Germline CDR1 reads SGHTA; CDR2 reads FQGTGA. Written as DNA, the CDR3 is TGTGCCAGCAGTCCCGGACAGACCAACTATGGCTACACCTTC. Protein product: CASSPGQTNYGYTF.

This clone was picked up one time. This chain links TRBV5-3 with TRBJ1-5; D not resolved. TRBV5-3 is designated an ORF whose function remains uncertain. The V and J ends lost 4 bases and 2 bases respectively, with 7 bases between them. This CDR3 is built from 13 residues. CDR3 sequence reads: CARSVRGNQPQHF. The CDR3 bases are TGTGCCAGAAGCGTGCGGGGCAATCAGCCCCAGCATTTT.

This sequence joins TRBV27 and TRBJ1-1, with 9 bases aligning to TRBD1. The J segment lost 5 bases and the V segment lost 1 base, leaving 5 bases of the junction unmatched. Germline V gene data show CDR1 as MNHEY and CDR2 as SMNVEV (reference sequence). This CDR3 has 15 residues. CDR3 nucleotides: TGTGCCAGCAGTTTATTTACAGGGGGCTGGACTGAAGCTTTCTTT. Residues: CASSLFTGGWTEAFF.

CDR3 loop: CASSLQTGGLGNTEAFF. The CDR3 nucleotides are TGTGCCAGCAGCTTGCAGACAGGGGGCTTGGGTAATACTGAAGCTTTCTTT. The chain is built from TRBV5-4 and TRBJ1-1; TRBD1 matches 10 bases. Trimming took 1 base from V and 5 from J; bases not matched to a gene: 11. This CDR3 has 17 residues. CDR1 and CDR2 (germline): SGHNT, YYREEE (reference sequence).

The V gene is TRBV7-6, the J gene TRBJ1-1; a weak D match, TRBD1 (6 bases). V was shortened by 3 bases and J by 4 bases, with 15 bases between the two germline ends. The germline gives CDR1 SGHVS, CDR2 FNYEAQ. This CDR3 region has 15 residues. CDR3 amino acids: CASSFLAGGGTEAFF. In DNA, the CDR3 is TGTGCCAGCAGCTTCCTCGCGGGGGGCGGCACTGAAGCTTTCTTT.

V and J are TRBV9 and TRBJ2-1, with 8 bases aligning to TRBD2. J gave up 7 bases and V 2 bases, and 11 bases lay outside the gene matches. Germline assignment: CDR1 SGDLS and CDR2 YYNGEE. CDR3 length: 16 amino acids. CDR3 region: CASSVSLGAGENEQFF. CDR3 sequence (DNA): TGTGCCAGCAGCGTCTCCCTCGGAGCGGGAGAAAATGAGCAGTTCTTC.

The V call is TRBV2, the J call TRBJ1-1, with D tentatively TRBD1 (5 bases). Trimming left V 4 bases short and J 0 bases short, with 6 bases between. This CDR3 is 13 amino acids long. Germline CDR1 and CDR2: SNHLY and FYNNEI. CDR3 region: CASSGQMNTEAFF. The CDR3 DNA follows: TGTGCCAGCAGTGGACAGATGAACACTGAAGCTTTCTTT.

This sequence joins TRBV4-3 and TRBJ2-5, with TRBD1 matching over 7 bases. CDR1 and CDR2 from the germline V gene are LGHNA and YSLEER. CDR3 length equals 17 residues. V lost 1 base, J lost 1 base, and 9 bases stayed unmatched. DNA of the CDR3: TGCGCCAGCAGCCAAGCGCCGGGACAGACCCTCCAAGAGACCCAGTACTTC. Its translation: CASSQAPGQTLQETQYF.

This chain uses TRBV9 with TRBJ2-2, with 10 bases identical to TRBD2. The junction had 9 bases not matched to a gene; V was cut back by 4 bases and J by 6 bases. Germline CDR1 and CDR2: SGDLS and YYNGEE. This CDR3 comprises 16 residues. CDR3 sequence: CASSFLAGGKAGELFF. As DNA, the CDR3 is TGTGCCAGCAGCTTCTTAGCGGGAGGAAAGGCCGGGGAGCTGTTTTTT.

The V gene is TRBV28, the J gene TRBJ2-3, with a possible D match to TRBD1 (6 bases). The CDR3 loop spans 15 amino acids. V lost 5 bases, J lost 5 bases, and 17 bases lay in between. The germline gives CDR1 MDHEN, CDR2 SYDVKM. CDR3 bases: TGTGCCAGCAGTCTTCCGGGACAAGGTAGAGATACGCAGTATTTT. Translating gives CASSLPGQGRDTQYF.

The chain uses TRBV28 and TRBJ2-5; 14 bases line up with TRBD2. The germline V gene encodes CDR1 MDHEN and CDR2 SYDVKM. With V trimmed by 6 bases and J by 5 bases, 8 bases remained unmatched. CDR3 length: 16 amino acids. CDR3 residues: CASRKRLAGGQETQYF. The DNA of the CDR3 is TGTGCCAGCAGGAAACGACTAGCGGGAGGGCAGGAGACCCAGTACTTC.

Note on this clone: Germline and junction disagree at one end, which may indicate a read error. The chain combines TRBV20-1 with TRBJ1-2, with D tentatively TRBD1 (5 bases). CDR3 size: 10 residues. Germline values: CDR1 DFQATT, CDR2 SNEGSKA (reference sequence). CDR3 DNA: TGCAGTGCTGCCCGCTCAGGGACTTCCTTC. Residues: CSAARSGTSF.

CDR3 protein: CASIFSGRAGNEQFF. The CDR3 nucleotides read TGTGCCAGCATCTTCAGCGGGAGGGCCGGAAATGAGCAGTTCTTC. V and J are TRBV2 and TRBJ2-1; 10 bases match TRBD2. The V and J ends lost 7 bases and 7 bases, in that order; junction bases with no gene match: 10. The CDR3 runs to 15 residues. CDR1 and CDR2 from the germline V gene are SNHLY and FYNNEI.

This clone was seen only a few times. The rearrangement links TRBV10-1 to TRBJ1-4; 7 bases are shared with TRBD1. Germline lookup yields CDR1 WNHNN and CDR2 SYGVQD (reference sequence). The CDR3 consists of 16 residues. V shed 0 bases, J shed 8 bases, and the junction held 9 bases outside the gene matches. This chain's CDR3 is CASSESRQGVSEKLFF. CDR3 in DNA: TGCGCCAGCAGTGAGTCGCGACAGGGAGTTAGCGAAAAACTGTTTTTT.

The rearrangement links TRBV30 to TRBJ2-7; 10 bases line up with TRBD1. Per germline, CDR1 GTSNPN and CDR2 SVGIG (reference sequence). With 6 bases clipped from V and 3 bases from J, the junction kept 8 bases outside the gene matches. This CDR3 region has 14 residues. CDR3 in DNA: TGTGCCTGTTCCGCCGGGACAGGGGTCTACGAGCAGTACTTC. Translated, it gives CACSAGTGVYEQYF.

The CDR3 DNA follows: TGTGCCAGCAGTACGCGACAGGGACTCACAGATACGCAGTATTTT. Translation gives CASSTRQGLTDTQYF. The V gene is TRBV27, the J gene TRBJ2-3, with D possibly TRBD1 on 7 matching bases. Germline V gene lookup returns CDR1 MNHEY and CDR2 SMNVEV (reference sequence). Trimming removed 5 bases at V and 2 bases at J, with 14 bases between. The CDR3 is made up of 15 amino acids.

This chain links TRBV28 with TRBJ2-2; a possible D gene is TRBD2 (5 bases). Trimming took 2 bases from V and 3 from J, leaving 10 bases between them. Germline CDR1 and CDR2: MDHEN and SYDVKM. The CDR3 runs 15 residues. The CDR3 is CASSLLTGDTGELFF. The CDR3 DNA reads as TGTGCCAGCAGTTTACTGACCGGGGACACCGGGGAGCTGTTTTTT.